Following are 5 T cell receptor beta chains from one sample sequenced in a study of OX40 agonist ivuxolimab in advanced cancers. Profiling relied on immunoSEQ multiplex PCR, and the TCRdb table lists in-frame clones only, not all of them. The sample lists about 90,000 clones; roughly 85% were seen once. The sample was CD4+ or CD8+ T cells sorted from blood, taken in a trial of the OX40 agonist ivuxolimab. The receptors come from an adult with an advanced solid tumor such as melanoma, head and neck, liver or kidney cancer.

The CDR3 here is CASSLRTGAFQETQYF. As DNA, the CDR3 is TGTGCCAGCAGCTTGAGGACAGGGGCCTTCCAAGAGACCCAGTACTTC. This chain uses TRBV5-6 with TRBJ2-5; 9 bases match TRBD1. The germline V gene encodes CDR1 SGHDT and CDR2 YYEEEE. The CDR3 is made up of 16 amino acids. The junction had 5 bases not matched to a gene; V was cut back by 1 base and J by 1 base.

The rearrangement joins TRBV7-8 to TRBJ1-1; D may be TRBD1 (5 bases). With 0 bases removed from V and 2 bases from J, the gap between germline ends came to 16 bases. From germline, CDR1 is SGHVS and CDR2 FQNEAQ. This CDR3 is built from 17 residues. The CDR3 DNA reads TGTGCCAGCAGCTTAGCGCTGTGGGACCCACTAAACACTGAAGCTTTCTTT. Translated, it gives CASSLALWDPLNTEAFF.

The chain carries TRBV27 and TRBJ1-1, with D perhaps matching TRBD1 (5 bases). Germline V gives CDR1 MNHEY, CDR2 SMNVEV (reference sequence). The CDR3 has 17 amino acids. V was shortened by 1 base and J by 5 bases, with 20 bases between the two germline ends. CDR3 amino acids: CASSLFGGRAAETEAFF. The CDR3 DNA reads TGTGCCAGCAGTTTATTTGGGGGGAGGGCGGCGGAGACTGAAGCTTTCTTT.

The table lists this clone with a few counts. The chain joins TRBV7-9 to TRBJ1-1; perhaps TRBD1 as D (5 bases). This CDR3 has 14 amino acids. Germline V gives CDR1 SEHNR, CDR2 FQNEAQ (reference sequence). V was cut by 1 base and J by 1 base, with 7 bases left in between. The CDR3 DNA sequence: TGTGCCAGCAGCTTAGTTGGGGGGAACACTGAAGCTTTCTTT. This translates into CASSLVGGNTEAFF.

CDR3 nucleotides: TGTGCCAGTGGTCAAAAGGGAGACACTGAAGCTTTCTTT. This codes for CASGQKGDTEAFF. The chain couples TRBV19 to TRBJ1-1; D gene unclear. Germline CDR1 is LNHDA and CDR2 is SQIVND (reference sequence). V was shortened by 8 bases and J by 3 bases, with 13 bases between the two germline ends. The CDR3 runs to 13 residues.